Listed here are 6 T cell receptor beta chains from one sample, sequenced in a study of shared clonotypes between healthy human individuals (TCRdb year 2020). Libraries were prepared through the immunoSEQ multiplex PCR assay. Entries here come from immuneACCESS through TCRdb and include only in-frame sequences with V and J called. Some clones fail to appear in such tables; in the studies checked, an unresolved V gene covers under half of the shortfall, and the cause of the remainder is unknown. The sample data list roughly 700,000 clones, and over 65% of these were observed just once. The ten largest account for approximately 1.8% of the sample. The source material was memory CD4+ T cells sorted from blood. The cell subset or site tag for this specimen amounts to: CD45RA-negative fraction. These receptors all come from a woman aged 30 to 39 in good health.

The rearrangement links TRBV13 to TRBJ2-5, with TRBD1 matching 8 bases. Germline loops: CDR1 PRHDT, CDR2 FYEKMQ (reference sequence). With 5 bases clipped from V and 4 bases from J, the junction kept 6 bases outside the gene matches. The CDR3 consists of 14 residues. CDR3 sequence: CASSKDRDRETQYF. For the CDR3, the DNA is TGTGCCAGCAGCAAGGACAGGGACCGAGAGACCCAGTACTTC. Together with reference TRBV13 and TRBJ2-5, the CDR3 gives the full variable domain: AAGVIQSPRHLIKEKRETATLKCYPIPRHDTVYWYQQGPGQDPQFLISFYEKMQSDKGSIPDRFSAQQFSDYHSELNMSSLELGDSALYFCASSKDRDRETQYFGPGTRLLVL.

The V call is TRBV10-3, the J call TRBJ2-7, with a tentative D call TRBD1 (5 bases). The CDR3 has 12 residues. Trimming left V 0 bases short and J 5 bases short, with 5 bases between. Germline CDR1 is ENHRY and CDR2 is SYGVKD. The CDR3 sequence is CAISESTDEQYF. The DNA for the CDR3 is TGTGCCATCAGTGAGTCGACAGACGAGCAGTACTTC.

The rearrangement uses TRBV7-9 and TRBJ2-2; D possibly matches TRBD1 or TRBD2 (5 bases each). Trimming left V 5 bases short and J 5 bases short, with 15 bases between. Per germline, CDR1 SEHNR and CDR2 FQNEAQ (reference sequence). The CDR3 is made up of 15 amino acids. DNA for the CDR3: TGTGCCAGCAGCCTCCGGGACGGCACAACCGGGGAGCTGTTTTTT. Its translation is CASSLRDGTTGELFF.

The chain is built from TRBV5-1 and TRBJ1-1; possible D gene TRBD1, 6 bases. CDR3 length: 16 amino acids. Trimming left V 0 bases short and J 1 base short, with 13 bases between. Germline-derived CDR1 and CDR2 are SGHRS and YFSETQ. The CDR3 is CASSLVSGAQNTEAFF. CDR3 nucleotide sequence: TGCGCCAGCAGCTTGGTCTCAGGGGCGCAGAACACTGAAGCTTTCTTT.

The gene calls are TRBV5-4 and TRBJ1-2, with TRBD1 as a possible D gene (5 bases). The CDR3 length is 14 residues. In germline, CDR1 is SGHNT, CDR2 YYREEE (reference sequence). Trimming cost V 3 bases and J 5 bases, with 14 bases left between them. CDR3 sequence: CASSSDVGLYGYTF. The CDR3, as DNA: TGTGCCAGCAGCTCTGACGTGGGACTTTATGGCTACACCTTC.

The CDR3 DNA is TGTGCCAGCAGTGGGGGGACGGAGAATCAGCCCCAGCATTTT. Translated: CASSGGTENQPQHF. The chain uses TRBV6-1 and TRBJ1-5; D might be TRBD1 (5 bases). The CDR3 covers 14 residues. Per the germline V gene, CDR1 is MNHNS and CDR2 is SASEGT. V was shortened by 4 bases and J by 4 bases, with 11 bases between the two germline ends.